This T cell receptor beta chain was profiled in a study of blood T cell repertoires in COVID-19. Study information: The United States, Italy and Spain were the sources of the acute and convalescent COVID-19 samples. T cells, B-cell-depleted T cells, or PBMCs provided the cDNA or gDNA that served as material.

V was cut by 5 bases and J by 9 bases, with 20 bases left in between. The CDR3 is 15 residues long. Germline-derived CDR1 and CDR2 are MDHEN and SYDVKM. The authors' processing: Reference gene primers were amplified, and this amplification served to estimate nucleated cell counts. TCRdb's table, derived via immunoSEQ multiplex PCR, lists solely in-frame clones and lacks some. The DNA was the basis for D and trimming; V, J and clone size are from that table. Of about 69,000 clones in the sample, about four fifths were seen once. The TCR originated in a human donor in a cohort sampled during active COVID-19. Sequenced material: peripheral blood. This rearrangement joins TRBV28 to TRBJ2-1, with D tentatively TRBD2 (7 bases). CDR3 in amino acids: CASSPGGGRMGEQFF. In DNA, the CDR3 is TGTGCCAGCAGTCCGGGGGGCGGGAGAATGGGTGAGCAGTTCTTC.